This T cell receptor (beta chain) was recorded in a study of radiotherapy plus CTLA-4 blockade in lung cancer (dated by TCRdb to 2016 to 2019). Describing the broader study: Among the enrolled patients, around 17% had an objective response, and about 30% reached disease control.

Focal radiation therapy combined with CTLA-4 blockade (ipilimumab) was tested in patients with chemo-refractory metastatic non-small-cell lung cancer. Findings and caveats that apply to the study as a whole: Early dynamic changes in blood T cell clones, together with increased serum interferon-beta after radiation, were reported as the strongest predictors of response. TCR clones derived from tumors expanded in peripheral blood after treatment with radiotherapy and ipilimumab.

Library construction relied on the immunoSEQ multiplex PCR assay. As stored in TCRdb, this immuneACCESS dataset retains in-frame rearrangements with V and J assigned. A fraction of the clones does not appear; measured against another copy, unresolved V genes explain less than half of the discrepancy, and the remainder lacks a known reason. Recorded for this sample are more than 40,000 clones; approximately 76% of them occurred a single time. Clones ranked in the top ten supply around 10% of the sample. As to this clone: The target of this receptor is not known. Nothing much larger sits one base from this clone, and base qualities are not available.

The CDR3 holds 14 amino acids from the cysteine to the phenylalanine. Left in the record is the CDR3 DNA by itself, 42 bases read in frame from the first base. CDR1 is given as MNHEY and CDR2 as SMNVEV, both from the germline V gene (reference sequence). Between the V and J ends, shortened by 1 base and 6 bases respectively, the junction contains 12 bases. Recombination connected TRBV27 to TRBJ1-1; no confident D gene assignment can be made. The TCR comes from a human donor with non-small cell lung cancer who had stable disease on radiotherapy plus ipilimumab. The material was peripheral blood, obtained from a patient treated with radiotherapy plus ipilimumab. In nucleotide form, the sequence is TGTGCCAGCAGTTTATTAGGAAGTATCGCTGAAGCTTTCTTT. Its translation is CASSLLGSIAEAFF.